Each of the 15 T cell receptor beta chains below was sequenced from the same sample in a study of T cells expressing NK-cell markers. TCRdb reprocessed the 5' RACE reads; each CDR3 protein has one entry and no DNA is given. Its table lists roughly 150,000 distinct CDR3 sequences. The sequenced sample consisted of blood T cells: a sorted CD56 or NKG2C T cell subset, CD4+ or CD8+ T cells, or bulk PBMC T cells (not recorded which). The receptors derive from a man between 18 and 69 years old in good health.

The chain links TRBV4-2 to TRBJ2-3; the D gene TCRdb calls, TRBD2, cannot be checked with no DNA. Germline V CDR1 and CDR2: LGHNA, YNFKEQ. The CDR3 runs to 14 residues. This CDR3 is CASSPRVGTDTQYF.

This chain uses TRBV28 with TRBJ1-5. The CDR3 spans 13 residues. The germline V gene encodes CDR1 MDHEN and CDR2 SYDVKM. The CDR3: CASGTMRNQPQHF.

This chain joins TRBV9 and TRBJ2-1; TCRdb gives TRBD1 as the D gene, but with no DNA this cannot be confirmed. The CDR3 spans 15 residues. The germline CDR1 and CDR2 sequences are SGDLS and YYNGEE. The CDR3 sequence is CASRPPGPSYNEQFF.

The chain couples TRBV5-1 to TRBJ2-1; TCRdb picks TRBD2, but there is no DNA to check that call. The CDR3 totals 18 residues. CDR1 is SGHRS, CDR2 YFSETQ, per germline. CDR3 region: CASSLGTSGDLNYNEQFF. The whole variable domain, remainder taken from reference TRBV5-1 and TRBJ2-1, is KAGVTQTPRYLIKTRGQQVTLSCSPISGHRSVSWYQQTPGQGLQFLFEYFSETQRNKGNFPGRFSGRQFSNSRSEMNVSTLELGDSALYLCASSLGTSGDLNYNEQFFGPGTRLTVL.

The genes are TRBV5-5 and TRBJ2-2; TCRdb reports TRBD1, a call that lacks DNA to check it against. The length of the CDR3 is 15 residues. Germline values: CDR1 SGHKS, CDR2 YYEKEE (reference sequence). This chain's CDR3 is CASSPERGDTGELFF.

The rearrangement joins TRBV4-2 to TRBJ2-2; TCRdb indicates TRBD1, and absent DNA this call remains unverified. The CDR3 covers 17 residues. From germline, CDR1 is LGHNA and CDR2 YNFKEQ. CDR3 in amino acids: CASSQEGQGILTGELFF.

CDR3 residues: CASSPVEAGRLNTQYF. V and J are TRBV7-9 and TRBJ2-3; TCRdb designates TRBD2, a call that cannot be tested without DNA. This CDR3 region has 16 residues. Germline V gene sequence: CDR1 SEHNR, CDR2 FQNEAQ (reference sequence).

This chain links TRBV5-6 with TRBJ2-7; TCRdb's assignment of TRBD1 cannot be checked, as there is no DNA. The germline CDR1 and CDR2 sequences are SGHDT and YYEEEE. This CDR3 has 14 residues. CDR3 protein: CASSLGDTTYEQYF.

The V call is TRBV6-2 or TRBV6-3, the J call TRBJ1-5; TCRdb picks TRBD1, but there is no DNA to check that call. This CDR3 is 17 amino acids long. Germline loops: CDR1 MNHEY, CDR2 SVGEGT. CDR3 amino acids: CASSGGKAVYSNQPQHF.

The chain has TRBV15 and TRBJ1-5; without DNA, the TCRdb call of TRBD1 cannot be checked. CDR3 size: 14 residues. The germline gives CDR1 LNHNV, CDR2 YYDKDF (reference sequence). The CDR3 reads CATSRWDRGQPQHF.

This chain uses TRBV20-1 with TRBJ1-1. The CDR3 has 16 residues. Germline V gives CDR1 DFQATT, CDR2 SNEGSKA (reference sequence). The CDR3 here is CSARRADGGGDTEAFF.

The chain links TRBV19 to TRBJ1-5; TCRdb's assignment of TRBD1 cannot be checked, as there is no DNA. Germline CDR1 is LNHDA and CDR2 is SQIVND (reference sequence). The CDR3 contains 15 residues. The CDR3 protein is CASSLAQGYNQPQHF.

The V call is TRBV4-1, the J call TRBJ2-1; the D call of TRBD1 rests on TCRdb alone, since no DNA is present to check it. The CDR3 extends over 15 amino acids. Germline V CDR1 and CDR2: MGHRA, YSYEKL. Here the CDR3 reads CASSQAVQGGNEQFF.

The V call is TRBV19, the J call TRBJ1-5. The germline V gene has CDR1 LNHDA and CDR2 SQIVND (reference sequence). The CDR3 has 15 amino acids. This chain's CDR3 is CASKEGGSESQPQHF. The complete variable domain, with remaining parts taken from reference TRBV19 and TRBJ1-5, reads DGGITQSPKYLFRKEGQNVTLSCEQNLNHDAMYWYRQDPGQGLRLIYYSQIVNDFQKGDIAEGYSVSREKKESFPLTVTSAQKNPTAFYLCASKEGGSESQPQHFGDGTRLSIL.

J is TRBJ1-1 and V is TRBV5-1; the TCRdb call, TRBD1, lacks DNA for checking. This CDR3 has 15 amino acids. The V gene's germline CDR1 is SGHRS and CDR2 YFSETQ. CDR3 in amino acids: CASSPGQGANTEAFF.